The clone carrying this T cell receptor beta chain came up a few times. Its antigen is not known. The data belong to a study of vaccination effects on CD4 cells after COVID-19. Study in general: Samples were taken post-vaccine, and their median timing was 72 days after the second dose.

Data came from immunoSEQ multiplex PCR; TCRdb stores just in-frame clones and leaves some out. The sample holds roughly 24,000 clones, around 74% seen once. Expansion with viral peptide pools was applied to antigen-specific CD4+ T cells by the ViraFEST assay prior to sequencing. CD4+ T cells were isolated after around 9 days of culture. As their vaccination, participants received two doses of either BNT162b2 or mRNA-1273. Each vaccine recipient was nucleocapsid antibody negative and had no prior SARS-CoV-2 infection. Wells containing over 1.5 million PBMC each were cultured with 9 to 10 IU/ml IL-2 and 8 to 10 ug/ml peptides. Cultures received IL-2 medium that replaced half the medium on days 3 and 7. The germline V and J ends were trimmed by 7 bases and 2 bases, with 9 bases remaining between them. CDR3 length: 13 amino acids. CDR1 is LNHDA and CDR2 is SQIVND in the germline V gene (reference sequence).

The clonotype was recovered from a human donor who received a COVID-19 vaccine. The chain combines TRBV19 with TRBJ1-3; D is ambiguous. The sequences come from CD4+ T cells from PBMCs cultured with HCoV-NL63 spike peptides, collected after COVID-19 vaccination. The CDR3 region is CASTPVAGNTIYF. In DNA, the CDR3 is TGTGCCAGTACTCCGGTAGCTGGAAACACCATATATTTT.